This entry describes one T cell receptor beta chain. TCRdb independently ran MiXCR on the PCR reads; one entry per CDR3 protein. The sample holds some 14,000 distinct CDR3 sequences, roughly 51% seen once. The data originate from a study of tumor-infiltrating lymphocytes in oesophageal squamous cell carcinoma. The V and J ends lost 8 bases and 4 bases, in that order; junction bases with no gene match: 7. This CDR3 comprises 14 residues. CDR1 and CDR2 from the germline V gene are LNHDA and SQIVND (reference sequence). This receptor was taken from a female donor with esophageal squamous cell carcinoma. The sample consisted of blood. V gene TRBV19 combines with J gene TRBJ2-1; 8 nucleotides line up with TRBD2. The CDR3 DNA is TGTGCCAGTGGATATAGCGGGGATTACAATGAGCAGTTCTTC. Translation: CASGYSGDYNEQFF.